This TCR beta chain was profiled in a study of regulatory T cells in long-lasting Graves disease. Time point indicated: newly diagnosed GD, antithyroid drugs for less than 3 months. From PBMCs, RNA was extracted and then used to make the TCR library. iRepertoire HTBI primers and Arm-PCR of CDR3 regions built TCR beta libraries. TCRdb reanalysed the multiplex PCR reads using MiXCR and keeps one entry per CDR3 protein. The sample records fewer than 650,000 distinct CDR3 sequences, approximately 15% being singletons. The sample also formed part of further work on T cells in Graves' hyperthyroidism and ophthalmopathy.

This TCR was recovered from a woman younger than 45 with Graves disease. The sequences come from peripheral blood mononuclear cells (PBMCs), collected at new diagnosis, from a patient treated with antithyroid drugs.

CDR3 residues: CASSIWAGANVLTF. The DNA of the CDR3 is TGTGCCAGTAGTATTTGGGCTGGGGCCAACGTCCTGACTTTC. The chain links TRBV19 to TRBJ2-6; the D is unclear. With 3 bases removed from V and 2 bases from J, the gap between germline ends came to 5 bases. Per the germline V gene, CDR1 is LNHDA and CDR2 is SQIVND (reference sequence). The CDR3 is made up of 14 amino acids.